Included here is one T cell receptor beta chain sequence, with context. The data derive from a study of blood T cell repertoires in COVID-19. Background on the study: The analysed material was cDNA or gDNA that came from T cells, B-cell-depleted T cells, or PBMCs.

The germline V gene encodes CDR1 SEHNR and CDR2 FQNEAQ (reference sequence). The CDR3 consists of 17 residues. The V gene end was trimmed by 5 bases and the J gene end by 4 bases; junction bases not matched to a gene: 12. In the original analysis: Nucleated cell counts were estimated from reference gene primer amplification. The repertoire was sequenced with immunoSEQ multiplex PCR; TCRdb's copy has only in-frame clones and lacks some. V, J and clone size reflect that table, while D and trimming were determined from the DNA. The sample has 160,000 or so clones, 65% to 90% seen once. Sequencing was performed on peripheral blood. The TCR comes from a human donor in a cohort sampled during active COVID-19. V and J are TRBV7-9 and TRBJ2-5, with TRBD2 identical over 11 bases. DNA for the CDR3: TGTGCCAGCAGCATCGGAAATAGCGGGAGGGTGGCAGAGACCCAGTACTTC. It specifies CASSIGNSGRVAETQYF.